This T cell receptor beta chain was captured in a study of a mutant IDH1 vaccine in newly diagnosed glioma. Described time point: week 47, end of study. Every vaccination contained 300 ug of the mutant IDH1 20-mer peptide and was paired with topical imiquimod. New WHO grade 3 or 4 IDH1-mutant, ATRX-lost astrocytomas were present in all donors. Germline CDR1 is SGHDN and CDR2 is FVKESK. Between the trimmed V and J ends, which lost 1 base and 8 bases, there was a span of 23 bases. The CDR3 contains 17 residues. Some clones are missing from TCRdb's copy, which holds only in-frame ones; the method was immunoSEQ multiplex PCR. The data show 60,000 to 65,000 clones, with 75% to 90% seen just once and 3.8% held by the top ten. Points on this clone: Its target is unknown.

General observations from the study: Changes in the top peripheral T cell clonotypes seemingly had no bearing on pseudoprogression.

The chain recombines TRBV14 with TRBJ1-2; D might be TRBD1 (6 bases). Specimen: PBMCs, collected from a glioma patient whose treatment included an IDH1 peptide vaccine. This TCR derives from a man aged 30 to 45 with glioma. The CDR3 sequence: CASSQVDRDTRLFGYTF. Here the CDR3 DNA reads TGTGCCAGCAGCCAAGTCGACCGGGACACGCGTCTTTTCGGCTACACCTTC.